The subject of this entry is one T cell receptor (beta chain). Its antigen is still unknown. These data come from a study of human T cells and chemical hapten exposure. TCRdb reprocessed the RACE reads with MiXCR, giving one entry per CDR3 protein. The sample has approximately 79,000 distinct CDR3 sequences, 8.5% seen once. Study findings and constraints: There were significantly more large CDR3 similarity clusters among expanded TCRs than among controls.

The CDR3 loop spans 14 amino acids. Germline V CDR1 and CDR2: MNHEY, SMNVEV (reference sequence). Deletions cut 3 bases from V and 5 bases from J, with 10 bases between. Indicated time point: pre-sensitization, week 0. The treatment: therapeutic diphenylcyclopropenone sensitization with weekly scalp DPC. Whole blood that had not been fractionated was the source of extracted total RNA. The V gene is TRBV27, the J gene TRBJ2-2; D gene uncertain. The material sequenced was whole blood, taken in connection with sensitization to the hapten diphenylcyclopropenone (DPC). The TCR comes from a man aged 35-49 years with alopecia areata. Some clones in this sample may be carry-over from other donors' samples. The CDR3 loop reads CASSLTAWTGELFF. The DNA for the CDR3 is TGTGCCAGCAGTTTGACTGCGTGGACCGGGGAGCTGTTTTTT.